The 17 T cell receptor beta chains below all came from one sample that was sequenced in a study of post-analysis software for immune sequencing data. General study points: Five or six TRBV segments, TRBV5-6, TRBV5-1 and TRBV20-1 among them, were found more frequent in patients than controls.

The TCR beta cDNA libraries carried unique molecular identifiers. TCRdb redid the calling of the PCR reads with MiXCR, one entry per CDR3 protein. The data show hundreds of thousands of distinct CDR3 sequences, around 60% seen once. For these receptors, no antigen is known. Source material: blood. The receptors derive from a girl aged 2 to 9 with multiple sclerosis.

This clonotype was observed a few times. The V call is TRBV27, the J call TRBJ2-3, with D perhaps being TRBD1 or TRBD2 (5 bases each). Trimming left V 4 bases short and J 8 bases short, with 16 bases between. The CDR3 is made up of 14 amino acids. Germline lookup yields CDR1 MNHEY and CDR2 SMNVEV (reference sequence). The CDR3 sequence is CASSWGTGSATQYF. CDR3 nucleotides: TGTGCCAGCAGTTGGGGGACCGGCTCTGCTACGCAGTATTTT.

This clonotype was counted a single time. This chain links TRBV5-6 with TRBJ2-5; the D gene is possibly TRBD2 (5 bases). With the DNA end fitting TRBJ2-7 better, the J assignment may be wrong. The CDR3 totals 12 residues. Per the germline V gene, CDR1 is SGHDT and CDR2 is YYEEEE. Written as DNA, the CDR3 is TGTGCCAGCAGCTTGGGCGGGCCCGAGCAGTACTTC. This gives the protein CASSLGGPEQYF.

CDR3 nucleotides: TGTGCCAGCGGATCTCACCCCACAGGGGGTGGCTATGGCTACACCTTC. This gives the protein CASGSHPTGGGYGYTF. This rearrangement joins TRBV28 to TRBJ1-2; TRBD1 matches 8 bases. Trimming took 8 bases from V and 4 from J; bases not matched to a gene: 15. The germline gives CDR1 MDHEN, CDR2 SYDVKM. There are 16 residues in the CDR3.

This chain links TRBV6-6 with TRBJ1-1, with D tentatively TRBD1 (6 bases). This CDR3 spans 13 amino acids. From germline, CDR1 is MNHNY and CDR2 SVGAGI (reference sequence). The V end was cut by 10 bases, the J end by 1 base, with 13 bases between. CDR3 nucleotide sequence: TGTGCCACCTCCAGGGGATGGAACACTGAAGCTTTCTTT. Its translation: CATSRGWNTEAFF.

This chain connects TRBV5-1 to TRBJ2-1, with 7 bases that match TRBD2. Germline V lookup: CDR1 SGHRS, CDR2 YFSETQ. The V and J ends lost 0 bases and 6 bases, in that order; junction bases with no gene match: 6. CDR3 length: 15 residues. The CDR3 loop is CASSLGGGPRNEQFF. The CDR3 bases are TGCGCCAGCAGCTTGGGGGGAGGGCCTCGCAATGAGCAGTTCTTC.

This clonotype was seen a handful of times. CDR3 region: CASSSWGHNEQFF. The CDR3 DNA follows: TGCGCCAGCAGCTCCTGGGGCCACAATGAGCAGTTCTTC. The chain links TRBV4-1 to TRBJ2-1; D may be TRBD1 (5 bases). Germline loops: CDR1 MGHRA, CDR2 YSYEKL. The CDR3 extends over 13 amino acids. Trimming stripped 5 bases from V and 5 bases from J, with 10 bases between.

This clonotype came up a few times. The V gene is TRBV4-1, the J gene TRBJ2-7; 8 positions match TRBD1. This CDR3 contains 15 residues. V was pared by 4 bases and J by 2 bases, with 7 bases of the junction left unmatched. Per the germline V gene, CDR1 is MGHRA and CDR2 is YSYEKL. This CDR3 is CASSPPQGGPYEQYF. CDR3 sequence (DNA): TGCGCCAGCAGCCCCCCACAGGGGGGTCCCTACGAGCAGTACTTC.

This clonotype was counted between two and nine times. CDR3 amino acids: CASSPLDRVFSGANVLTF. For the CDR3, the DNA is TGTGCCAGCAGCCCGCTAGACAGGGTGTTCTCTGGGGCCAACGTCCTGACTTTC. V and J are TRBV7-9 and TRBJ2-6, with 7 bases lining up with TRBD1. The trim removed 5 bases at V and 0 bases at J, leaving 10 bases unmatched. CDR3 size: 18 residues. Germline CDR1 and CDR2: SEHNR and FQNEAQ (reference sequence).

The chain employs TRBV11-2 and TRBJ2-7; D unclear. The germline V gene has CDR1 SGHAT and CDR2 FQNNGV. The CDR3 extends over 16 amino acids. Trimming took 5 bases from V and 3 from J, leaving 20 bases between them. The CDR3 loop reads CASSPGKVGRNYEQYF. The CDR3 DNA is TGTGCCAGCAGCCCGGGTAAAGTAGGGCGGAACTACGAGCAGTACTTC.

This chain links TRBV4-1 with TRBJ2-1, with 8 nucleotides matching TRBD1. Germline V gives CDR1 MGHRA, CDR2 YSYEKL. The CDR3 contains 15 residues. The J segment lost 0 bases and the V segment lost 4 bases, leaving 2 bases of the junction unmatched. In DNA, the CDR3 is TGCGCCAGCAGCCCGGGACAGGTCTCCTACAATGAGCAGTTCTTC. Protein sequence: CASSPGQVSYNEQFF.

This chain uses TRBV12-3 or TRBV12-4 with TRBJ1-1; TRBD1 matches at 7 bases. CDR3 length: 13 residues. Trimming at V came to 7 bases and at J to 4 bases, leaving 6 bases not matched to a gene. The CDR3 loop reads CASIGGGRTEAFF. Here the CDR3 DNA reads TGTGCCAGCATAGGGGGCGGGCGCACTGAAGCTTTCTTT.

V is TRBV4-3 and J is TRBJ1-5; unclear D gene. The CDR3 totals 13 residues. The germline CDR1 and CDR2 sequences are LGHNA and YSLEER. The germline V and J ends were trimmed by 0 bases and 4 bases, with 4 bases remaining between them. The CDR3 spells CASSQEENQPQHF. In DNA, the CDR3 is TGCGCCAGCAGCCAAGAAGAGAATCAGCCCCAGCATTTT.

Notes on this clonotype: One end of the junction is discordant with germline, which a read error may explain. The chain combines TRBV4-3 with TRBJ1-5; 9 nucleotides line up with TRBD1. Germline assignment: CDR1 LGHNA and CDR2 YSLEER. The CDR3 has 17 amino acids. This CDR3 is CTSSQDGQGLANQPQHF. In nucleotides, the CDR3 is TGCACCAGCAGCCAAGACGGACAGGGGCTAGCTAATCAGCCCCAGCATTTT.

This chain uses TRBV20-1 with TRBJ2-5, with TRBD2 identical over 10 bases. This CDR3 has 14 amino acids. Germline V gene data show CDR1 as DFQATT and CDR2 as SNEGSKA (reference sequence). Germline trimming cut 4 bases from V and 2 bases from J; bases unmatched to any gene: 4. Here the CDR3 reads CSANPLAGQETQYF. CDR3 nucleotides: TGCAGTGCTAACCCACTAGCGGGGCAAGAGACCCAGTACTTC.

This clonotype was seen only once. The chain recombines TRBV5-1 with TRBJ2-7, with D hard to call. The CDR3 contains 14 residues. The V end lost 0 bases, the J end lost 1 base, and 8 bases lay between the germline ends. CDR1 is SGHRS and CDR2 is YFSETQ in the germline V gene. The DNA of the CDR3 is TGCGCCAGCAGCTTGGGAGACGAATCCTACGAGCAGTACTTC. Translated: CASSLGDESYEQYF.

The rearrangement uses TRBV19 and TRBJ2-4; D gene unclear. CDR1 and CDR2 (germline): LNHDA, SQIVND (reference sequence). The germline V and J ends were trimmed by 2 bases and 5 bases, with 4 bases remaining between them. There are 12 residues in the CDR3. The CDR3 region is CASSISENIQYF. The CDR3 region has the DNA TGTGCCAGTAGTATAAGTGAAAACATTCAGTACTTC.

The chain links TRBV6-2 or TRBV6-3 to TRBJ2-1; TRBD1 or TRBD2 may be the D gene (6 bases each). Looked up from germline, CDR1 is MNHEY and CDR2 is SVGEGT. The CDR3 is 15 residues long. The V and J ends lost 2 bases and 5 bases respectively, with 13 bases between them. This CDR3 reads CASSYVGGLDNEQFF. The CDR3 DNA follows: TGTGCCAGCAGTTACGTAGGGGGGCTAGACAATGAGCAGTTCTTC.